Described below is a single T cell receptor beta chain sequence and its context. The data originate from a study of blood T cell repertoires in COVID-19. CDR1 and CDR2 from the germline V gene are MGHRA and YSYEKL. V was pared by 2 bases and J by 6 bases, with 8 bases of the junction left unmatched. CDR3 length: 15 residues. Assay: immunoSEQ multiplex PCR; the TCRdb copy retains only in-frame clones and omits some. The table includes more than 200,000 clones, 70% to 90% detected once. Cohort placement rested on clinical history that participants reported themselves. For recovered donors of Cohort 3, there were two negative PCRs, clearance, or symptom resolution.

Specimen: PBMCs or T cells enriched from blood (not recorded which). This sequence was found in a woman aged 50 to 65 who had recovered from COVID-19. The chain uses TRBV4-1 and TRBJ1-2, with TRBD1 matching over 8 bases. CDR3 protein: CASSQPQGQGNGYTF. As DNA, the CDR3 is TGCGCCAGCAGCCAACCCCAAGGACAGGGAAATGGCTACACCTTC.